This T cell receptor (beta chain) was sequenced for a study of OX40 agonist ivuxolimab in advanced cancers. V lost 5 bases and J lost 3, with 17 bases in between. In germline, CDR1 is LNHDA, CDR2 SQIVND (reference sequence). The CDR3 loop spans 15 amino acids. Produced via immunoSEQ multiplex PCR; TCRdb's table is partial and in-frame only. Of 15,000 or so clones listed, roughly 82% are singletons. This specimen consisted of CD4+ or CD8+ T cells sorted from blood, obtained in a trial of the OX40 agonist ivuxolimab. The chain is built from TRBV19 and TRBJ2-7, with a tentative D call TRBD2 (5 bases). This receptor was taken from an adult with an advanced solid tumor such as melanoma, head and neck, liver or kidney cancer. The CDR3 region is CASSLFRTSFYEQYF. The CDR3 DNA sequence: TGTGCCAGTAGTCTTTTTCGGACTTCCTTCTACGAGCAGTACTTC. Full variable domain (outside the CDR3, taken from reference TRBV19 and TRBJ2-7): DGGITQSPKYLFRKEGQNVTLSCEQNLNHDAMYWYRQDPGQGLRLIYYSQIVNDFQKGDIAEGYSVSREKKESFPLTVTSAQKNPTAFYLCASSLFRTSFYEQYFGPGTRLTVT.